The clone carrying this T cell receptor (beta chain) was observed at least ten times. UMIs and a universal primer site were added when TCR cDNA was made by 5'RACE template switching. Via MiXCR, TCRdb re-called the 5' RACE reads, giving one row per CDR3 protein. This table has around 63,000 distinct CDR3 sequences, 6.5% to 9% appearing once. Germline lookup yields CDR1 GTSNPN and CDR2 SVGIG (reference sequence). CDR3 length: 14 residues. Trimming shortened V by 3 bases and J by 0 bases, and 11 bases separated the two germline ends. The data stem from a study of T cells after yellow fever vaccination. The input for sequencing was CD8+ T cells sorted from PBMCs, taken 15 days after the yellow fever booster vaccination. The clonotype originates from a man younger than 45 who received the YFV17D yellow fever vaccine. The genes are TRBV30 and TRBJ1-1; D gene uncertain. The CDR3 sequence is CAWSPGRMNTEAFF. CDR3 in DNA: TGTGCCTGGAGCCCGGGGAGGATGAACACTGAAGCTTTCTTT.